This paragraph reports one T cell receptor beta chain. 13 Jbeta primers and 60 Vbeta primers were used for the PCR. Sequencing used immunoSEQ multiplex PCR; TCRdb keeps in-frame clones, though not all of them. The sample lists roughly 90,000 clones, over 70% occurring once. The data belong to a study of cytomegalovirus exposure and HLA in healthy donors. Study context: A prior analysis found 100 million to 140 million unique TCR beta sequences from 150 million to 200 million T cells.

The CDR3 contains 16 residues. The germline V gene encodes CDR1 SGHAT and CDR2 FQNNGV. Trimming removed 3 bases from V and 3 bases from J; junction bases left unmatched: 7. This clonotype was sampled from a man aged 25 to 40 in good health and CMV-seropositive. The chain couples TRBV11-2 to TRBJ1-3; 8 bases match TRBD1. Material: PBMCs. CDR3 amino acids: CASSLTQGAGGNTIYF. The DNA for the CDR3 is TGTGCCAGCAGCTTGACCCAGGGGGCTGGTGGAAACACCATATATTTT.